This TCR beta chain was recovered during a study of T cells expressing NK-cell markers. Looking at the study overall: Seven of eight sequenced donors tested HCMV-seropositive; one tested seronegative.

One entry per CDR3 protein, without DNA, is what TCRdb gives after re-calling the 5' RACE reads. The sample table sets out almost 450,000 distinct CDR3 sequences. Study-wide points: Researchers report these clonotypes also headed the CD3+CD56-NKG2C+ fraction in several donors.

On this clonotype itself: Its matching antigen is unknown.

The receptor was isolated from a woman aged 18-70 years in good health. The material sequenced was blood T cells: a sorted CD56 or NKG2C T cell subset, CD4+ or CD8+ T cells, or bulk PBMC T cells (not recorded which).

CDR3: CSARQNRRSSYNSPLHF. The J gene is TRBJ1-6, the V gene TRBV20-1; TCRdb's assignment of TRBD1 cannot be checked, as there is no DNA. There are 17 residues in the CDR3. Germline CDR1 reads DFQATT; CDR2 reads SNEGSKA (reference sequence).